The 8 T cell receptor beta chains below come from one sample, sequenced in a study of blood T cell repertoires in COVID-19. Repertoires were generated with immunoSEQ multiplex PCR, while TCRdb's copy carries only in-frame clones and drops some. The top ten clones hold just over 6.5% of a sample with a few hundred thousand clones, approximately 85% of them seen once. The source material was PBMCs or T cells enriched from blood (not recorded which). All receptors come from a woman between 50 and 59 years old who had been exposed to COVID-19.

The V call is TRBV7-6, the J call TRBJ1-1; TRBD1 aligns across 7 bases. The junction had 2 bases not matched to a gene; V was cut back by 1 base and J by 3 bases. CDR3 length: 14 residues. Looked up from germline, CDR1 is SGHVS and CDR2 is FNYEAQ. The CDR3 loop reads CASSLGTGDTEAFF. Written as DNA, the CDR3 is TGTGCCAGCAGCTTAGGGACAGGAGACACTGAAGCTTTCTTT.

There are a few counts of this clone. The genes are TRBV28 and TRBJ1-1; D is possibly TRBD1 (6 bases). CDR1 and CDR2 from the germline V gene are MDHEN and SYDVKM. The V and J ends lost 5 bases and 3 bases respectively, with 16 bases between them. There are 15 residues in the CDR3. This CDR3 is CASSPGGGWDTEAFF. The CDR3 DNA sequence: TGTGCCAGCAGTCCGGGCGGGGGCTGGGACACTGAAGCTTTCTTT.

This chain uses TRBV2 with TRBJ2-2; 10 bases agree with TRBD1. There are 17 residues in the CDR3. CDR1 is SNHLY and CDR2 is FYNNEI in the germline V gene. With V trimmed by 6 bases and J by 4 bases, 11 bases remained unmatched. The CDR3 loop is CASRRSTGGLSTGELFF. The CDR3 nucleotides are TGTGCCAGCAGGCGCTCGACAGGGGGCCTAAGCACCGGGGAGCTGTTTTTT.

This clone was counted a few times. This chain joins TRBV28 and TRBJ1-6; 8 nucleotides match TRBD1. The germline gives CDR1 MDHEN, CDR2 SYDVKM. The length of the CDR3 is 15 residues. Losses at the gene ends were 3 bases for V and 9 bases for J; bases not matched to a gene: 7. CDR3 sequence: CASSFRTGIGSPLHF. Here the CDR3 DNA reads TGTGCCAGCAGTTTTCGGACAGGGATCGGTTCACCCCTCCACTTT.

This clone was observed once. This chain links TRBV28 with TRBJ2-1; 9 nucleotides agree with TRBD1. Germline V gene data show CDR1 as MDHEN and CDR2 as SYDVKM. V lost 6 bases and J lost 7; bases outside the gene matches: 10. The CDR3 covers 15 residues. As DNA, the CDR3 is TGTGCCAGCAGATATGGACAGGGGCTAAGGAATGAGCAGTTCTTC. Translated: CASRYGQGLRNEQFF.

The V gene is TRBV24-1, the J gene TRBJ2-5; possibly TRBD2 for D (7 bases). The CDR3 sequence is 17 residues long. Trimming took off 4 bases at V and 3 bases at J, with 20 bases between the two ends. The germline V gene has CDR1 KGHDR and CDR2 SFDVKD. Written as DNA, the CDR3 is TGTGCCACCAGTGACTACAGGCCGGGGGGCACGGAAGAGACCCAGTACTTC. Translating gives CATSDYRPGGTEETQYF.

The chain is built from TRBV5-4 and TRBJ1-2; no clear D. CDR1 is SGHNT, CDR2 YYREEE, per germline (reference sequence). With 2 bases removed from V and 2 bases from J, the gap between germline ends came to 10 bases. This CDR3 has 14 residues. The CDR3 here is CASSLSGWNYGYTF. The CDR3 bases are TGTGCCAGCAGCTTAAGCGGGTGGAACTATGGCTACACCTTC.

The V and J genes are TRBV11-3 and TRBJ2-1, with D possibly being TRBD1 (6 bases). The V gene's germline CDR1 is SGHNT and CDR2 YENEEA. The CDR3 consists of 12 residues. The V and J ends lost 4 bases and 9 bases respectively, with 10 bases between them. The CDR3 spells CASSYPRGEQFF. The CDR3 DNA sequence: TGTGCCAGCAGCTACCCCAGGGGTGAGCAGTTCTTC. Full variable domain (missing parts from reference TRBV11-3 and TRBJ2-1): EAGVVQSPRYKIIEKKQPVAFWCNPISGHNTLYWYLQNLGQGPELLIRYENEEAVDDSQLPKDRFSAERLKGVDSTLKIQPAELGDSAVYLCASSYPRGEQFFGPGTRLTVL.